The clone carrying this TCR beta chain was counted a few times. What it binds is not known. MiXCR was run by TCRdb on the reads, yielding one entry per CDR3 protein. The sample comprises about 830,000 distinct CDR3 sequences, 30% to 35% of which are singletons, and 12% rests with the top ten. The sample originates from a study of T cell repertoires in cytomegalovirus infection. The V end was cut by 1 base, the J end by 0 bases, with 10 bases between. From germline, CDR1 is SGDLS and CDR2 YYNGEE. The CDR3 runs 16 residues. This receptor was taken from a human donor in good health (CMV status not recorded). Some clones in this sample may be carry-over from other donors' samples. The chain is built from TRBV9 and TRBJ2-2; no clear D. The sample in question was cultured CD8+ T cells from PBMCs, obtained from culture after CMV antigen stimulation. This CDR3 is CASSVNRRTNTGELFF. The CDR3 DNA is TGTGCCAGCAGCGTAAACCGACGGACGAACACCGGGGAGCTGTTTTTT.